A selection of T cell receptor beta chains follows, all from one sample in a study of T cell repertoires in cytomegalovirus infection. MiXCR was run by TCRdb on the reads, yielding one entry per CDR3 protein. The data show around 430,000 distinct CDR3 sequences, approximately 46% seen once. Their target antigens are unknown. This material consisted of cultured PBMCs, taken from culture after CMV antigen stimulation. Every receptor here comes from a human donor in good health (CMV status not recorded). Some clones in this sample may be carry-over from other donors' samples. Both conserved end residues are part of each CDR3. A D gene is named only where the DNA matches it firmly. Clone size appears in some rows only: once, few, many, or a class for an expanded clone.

CASSLGASGMGDTQYF,TGTGCCAGCAGCTTAGGAGCTAGCGGGATGGGAGATACGCAGTATTTT,many,TRBV7-2,TRBJ2-3,TRBD2
CSARIREQYF,TGCAGTGCTAGAATCCGCGAGCAGTACTTC,.,TRBV20-1,TRBJ2-7,.
CASSRMQGANTGELFF,TGTGCCAGCAGCCGCATGCAGGGAGCGAACACCGGGGAGCTGTTTTTT,.,TRBV5-6,TRBJ2-2,.
CASSLLSLQGGPGELFF,TGTGCCAGCAGCTTACTGTCGCTGCAGGGAGGTCCCGGGGAGCTGTTTTTT,few,TRBV7-4,TRBJ2-2,.
CASSLDSGGADYEQYF,TGTGCCAGCAGCTTAGATAGCGGGGGGGCCGACTACGAGCAGTACTTC,few,TRBV7-2,TRBJ2-7,TRBD2
CASSRTSGSSYNEQFF,TGTGCCAGTAGTCGAACTAGCGGTAGCTCCTACAATGAGCAGTTCTTC,.,TRBV19,TRBJ2-1,TRBD2
CASSWSWDSFPDTQYF,TGTGCCAGCAGCTGGAGTTGGGACAGCTTTCCAGATACGCAGTATTTT,few,TRBV7-9,TRBJ2-3,TRBD1
CASSEGGHRTRNTEAFF,TGTGCCAGCAGTGAAGGGGGACACAGGACAAGGAACACTGAAGCTTTCTTT,.,TRBV25-1,TRBJ1-1,.
CASSHLGGAEQYF,TGTGCCAGCAGCCATCTTGGGGGCGCCGAGCAGTACTTC,few,TRBV12-3/TRBV12-4,TRBJ2-7,.
CASSLVPGGLDEQFF,TGTGCCAGCAGTTTAGTTCCGGGAGGGCTAGATGAGCAGTTCTTC,.,TRBV12-3/TRBV12-4,TRBJ2-1,TRBD2
CASSWGTLETQYF,TGTGCCAGCAGTTGGGGGACTTTGGAGACCCAGTACTTC,.,TRBV12-3/TRBV12-4,TRBJ2-5,.
CASSLVGLAGGISGANVLTF,TGTGCCAGCAGCTTAGTAGGGCTAGCGGGGGGGATCTCTGGGGCCAACGTCCTGACTTTC,many,TRBV7-2,TRBJ2-6,TRBD2
CASGGTVDRQPQHF,TGTGCCAGCGGTGGGACAGTAGATCGGCAGCCCCAGCATTTT,.,TRBV6-6,TRBJ1-5,TRBD1
CATSRVRGQPGYTF,TGTGCCACCAGCAGAGTTCGGGGGCAACCGGGCTACACCTTC,.,TRBV15,TRBJ1-2,.
CASSQNYNEQFF,TGTGCCAGCAGCCAGAACTACAATGAGCAGTTCTTC,.,TRBV4-2,TRBJ2-1,.
CASSPVSAPRGETQYF,TGCGCCAGCAGCCCGGTGTCCGCTCCTCGCGGGGAGACCCAGTACTTC,.,TRBV5-1,TRBJ2-5,.
CASSELGAGALHF,TGTGCCAGCAGTGAACTGGGGGCAGGGGCCCTCCACTTT,.,TRBV6-5,TRBJ1-6,.
CASRLGLAGGADTQYF,TGTGCCAGCAGGCTAGGACTAGCGGGAGGGGCAGATACGCAGTATTTT,.,TRBV6-1,TRBJ2-3,TRBD2
CASSVTVQETQYF,TGTGCCAGTAGTGTCACAGTCCAAGAGACCCAGTACTTC,.,TRBV19,TRBJ2-5,.